One and the same sample provided the 23 T cell receptor beta chains below, sequenced in a study of T cells in Graves' hyperthyroidism and ophthalmopathy. TCR beta CDR3 region amplification was performed from RNA transcripts. The TCR CDR3 first-round RT-PCR relied on the HTBI primer set. TCRdb fed the multiplex PCR reads into MiXCR, producing one record per CDR3 protein. The sample holds around 290,000 distinct CDR3 sequences; approximately 12% are singletons and the top ten take 6.5% to 10%. Sequencing input: blood. The receptors originated from a woman aged 25 to 39 with Graves' hyperthyroidism that later progressed to Graves' ophthalmopathy.

This clonotype was recorded at least ten times. This chain uses TRBV3-2 with TRBJ2-1; the DNA was not used to check the table's D call, TRBD1. TRBV3-2 is described as a pseudogene. This CDR3 comprises 18 residues. The DNA of the CDR3 is TGTGCCAGCAGCCCCTCGTGGGGGCAGACCCGCCGTCACAATGAGCAGTTCTTC. Protein product: CASSPSWGQTRRHNEQFF.

The table lists this clonotype with many counts. The V call is TRBV11-2, the J call TRBJ1-1; 8 bases map to TRBD1. This CDR3 has 14 residues. CDR1 is SGHAT, CDR2 FQNNGV, per germline. Losses at the gene ends were 7 bases for V and 4 bases for J; bases not matched to a gene: 8. The CDR3 sequence is CASTVQGVGTEAFF. The CDR3 region has the DNA TGTGCCAGCACCGTACAGGGGGTCGGCACTGAAGCTTTCTTT.

This clonotype was detected only a few times. The rearrangement joins TRBV18 to TRBJ1-1; 8 nucleotides match TRBD1. Per germline, CDR1 KGHSH and CDR2 LQKENI. With V trimmed by 10 bases and J by 4 bases, 5 bases remained unmatched. The CDR3 sequence is 12 residues long. CDR3 coding DNA: TGTGCCACACGACAGGGGAGCACTGAAGCTTTCTTT. This encodes CATRQGSTEAFF.

At least ten counts were recorded for this clonotype. The chain is built from TRBV4-1 and TRBJ2-5, with TRBD1 identical over 9 bases. This CDR3 is built from 15 residues. Germline values: CDR1 MGHRA, CDR2 YSYEKL. Trimming cost V 0 bases and J 4 bases; bases outside gene matches: 3. In DNA form, the CDR3 reads TGCGCCAGCAGCCAAGATGGGACAGGGAGAGAGACCCAGTACTTC. It codes for CASSQDGTGRETQYF.

This clonotype was observed at least ten times. The V call is TRBV12-3 or TRBV12-4, the J call TRBJ1-6; 7 bases fit TRBD1. The CDR3 has 14 residues. V was pared by 6 bases and J by 10 bases, with 9 bases of the junction left unmatched. The CDR3 loop is CASRQFTGDSPLHF. The CDR3 DNA reads TGTGCCAGCAGGCAATTCACAGGGGACTCACCCCTCCACTTT.

There are many counts of this clonotype. The chain carries TRBV7-2 and TRBJ2-4; D not resolved. CDR1 SGHTA and CDR2 FQGNSA come from the germline V gene. V dropped 2 bases and J dropped 7 bases, with 15 bases sitting between them. The CDR3 spans 15 residues. CDR3 amino acids: CASSLTPESGNIQYF. The CDR3, as DNA: TGTGCCAGCAGCTTAACGCCTGAAAGTGGGAACATTCAGTACTTC. The entire variable domain, with the rest obtained from reference TRBV7-2 and TRBJ2-4, is as follows: GAGVSQSPSNKVTEKGKDVELRCDPISGHTALYWYRQSLGQGLEFLIYFQGNSAPDKSGLPSDRFSAERTGGSVSTLTIQRTQQEDSAVYLCASSLTPESGNIQYFGAGTRLSVL.

This clonotype has ten or more counts. The chain couples TRBV12-3 or TRBV12-4 to TRBJ2-5, with 8 positions matching TRBD1. This CDR3 region has 13 residues. Trimming at V came to 5 bases and at J to 3 bases, leaving 2 bases not matched to a gene. CDR3 bases: TGTGCCAGCAGTAAGACAGGGGAAGAGACCCAGTACTTC. Translated, it gives CASSKTGEETQYF.

This chain links TRBV29-1 with TRBJ2-5, with 7 nucleotides matching TRBD2. Germline loops: CDR1 SQVTM, CDR2 ANQGSEA. The CDR3 length is 12 residues. Unmatched junction bases numbered 8, after V lost 8 bases and J lost 5 bases. CDR3 amino acids: CSSGEGLETQYF. CDR3 in DNA: TGCAGCTCGGGGGAGGGCCTCGAGACCCAGTACTTC.

At least ten counts were recorded for this clonotype. V and J are TRBV4-3 and TRBJ2-7, with 9 nucleotides matching TRBD2. V lost 0 bases and J lost 2; bases outside the gene matches: 8. The CDR3 length is 17 residues. Germline V gene sequence: CDR1 LGHNA, CDR2 YSLEER. The CDR3 is CASSQEPGASGTYEQYF. DNA of the CDR3: TGCGCCAGCAGCCAAGAACCGGGAGCTAGCGGGACCTACGAGCAGTACTTC.

The table lists this clonotype with many counts. The rearrangement links TRBV6-2 or TRBV6-3 to TRBJ2-7; D is ambiguous. The germline CDR1 and CDR2 sequences are MNHEY and SVGEGT. The CDR3 spans 12 residues. V was cut by 6 bases and J by 4 bases, with 10 bases left in between. The chain's CDR3 is CASRQTFYEQYF. CDR3 nucleotide sequence: TGTGCCAGCAGGCAGACTTTTTACGAGCAGTACTTC.

This clonotype was found many times. V and J are TRBV7-3 and TRBJ2-3; D is perhaps TRBD2 (7 bases). Germline V lookup: CDR1 SGHTA, CDR2 FQGTGA. V lost 5 bases, J lost 4 bases, and 16 bases lay in between. The CDR3 has 15 amino acids. The CDR3 sequence: CASSPLGGAADTQYF. CDR3 coding DNA: TGTGCCAGCAGCCCCCTGGGGGGGGCTGCAGATACGCAGTATTTT. Looking up the rest from reference TRBV7-3 and TRBJ2-3 gives the full variable domain: GAGVSQTPSNKVTEKGKYVELRCDPISGHTALYWYRQSLGQGPEFLIYFQGTGAADDSGLPNDRFFAVRPEGSVSTLKIQRTERGDSAVYLCASSPLGGAADTQYFGPGTRLTVL.

The V gene is TRBV7-3, the J gene TRBJ2-1; a possible D gene is TRBD2 (5 bases). This CDR3 is 15 amino acids long. V lost 2 bases and J lost 4, with 12 bases in between. The germline V gene encodes CDR1 SGHTA and CDR2 FQGTGA. The CDR3 is CASSLAGPGYNEQFF. In DNA form, the CDR3 reads TGTGCCAGCAGCTTAGCAGGACCGGGATACAATGAGCAGTTCTTC.

This clonotype showed up just a few times. A much bigger clone sits one base away, suggesting this may be a read error. This sequence joins TRBV7-3 and TRBJ2-7, with 8 nucleotides matching TRBD1. This CDR3 has 15 amino acids. The V gene's germline CDR1 is SGHTA and CDR2 FQGTGA. The CDR3 region has the DNA TGTGCCAGCAGCTTAAGGGACAGGAGCTCCTACGAGCAGCACTTC. Its protein product is CASSLRDRSSYEQHF.

This clonotype was picked up many times. This chain joins TRBV7-9 and TRBJ2-1; D may be TRBD1 (5 bases). Germline CDR1 and CDR2: SEHNR and FQNEAQ (reference sequence). CDR3 length: 15 residues. V was trimmed by 5 bases and J by 2 bases, leaving 13 bases between them. CDR3 protein: CASSAPQDTYNEQFF. As DNA, the CDR3 is TGTGCCAGCAGCGCCCCTCAGGACACCTACAATGAGCAGTTCTTC.

This clonotype has ten or more counts. V is TRBV28 and J is TRBJ1-2, with 7 bases aligning to TRBD1. Losses at the gene ends were 6 bases for V and 7 bases for J; bases not matched to a gene: 14. Germline CDR1 is MDHEN and CDR2 is SYDVKM. CDR3 length equals 15 residues. The CDR3 nucleotides are TGTGCCAGCAGACCTACGGGACAGAATTTGTCTGGCTACACCTTC. Its protein is CASRPTGQNLSGYTF.

This clonotype was seen many times. The genes are TRBV7-9 and TRBJ2-7; 10 nucleotides align to TRBD2. This CDR3 has 15 amino acids. The germline CDR1 and CDR2 sequences are SEHNR and FQNEAQ (reference sequence). V shed 8 bases and J 3 bases; nucleotides not matched to a gene: 10. Written as DNA, the CDR3 is TGTGCCAGCGTTGATATCGCTAGCGGGAGCTACGAGCAGTACTTC. Translated, it gives CASVDIASGSYEQYF.

About this clonotype itself: A much more abundant neighbour one base away suggests this may be a read error. The chain links TRBV5-6 to TRBJ2-5; the match to TRBD2 covers 8 bases. The V gene end was trimmed by 5 bases and the J gene end by 4 bases; junction bases not matched to a gene: 7. The CDR3 runs to 14 residues. CDR1 is SGHDT and CDR2 is YYEEEE in the germline V gene. For the CDR3, the DNA is TGTGCCAGCAGTCGGGGGGGGGCCGCAGAGACCCAGTACTTC. Protein: CASSRGGAAETQYF.

In this sample, this clonotype turned up many times. J is TRBJ2-1 and V is TRBV5-1, with 7 bases lining up with TRBD1. The germline gives CDR1 SGHRS, CDR2 YFSETQ. With V trimmed by 4 bases and J by 5 bases, 6 bases remained unmatched. CDR3 length equals 14 residues. DNA of the CDR3: TGCGCCAGCAGCCCTGGACAGGTGAACAATGAGCAGTTCTTC. Protein product: CASSPGQVNNEQFF.

Comment on this clonotype: One base away lies a much larger clone, so this may be a sequencing read error. The chain couples TRBV27 to TRBJ2-5, with no clear D. The CDR3 contains 16 residues. Germline lookup yields CDR1 MNHEY and CDR2 SMNVEV (reference sequence). CDR3 loop: CASSFGPPSYQGTQYF. In DNA, the CDR3 is TGTGCCAGCAGTTTCGGACCCCCTAGTTACCAAGGGACCCAGTACTTC.

This clonotype showed up just a few times. The genes are TRBV10-3 and TRBJ1-4; 9 bases agree with TRBD1. Germline CDR1 reads ENHRY; CDR2 reads SYGVKD. The CDR3 is 13 amino acids. J gave up 6 bases and V 10 bases, and 6 bases lay outside the gene matches. The CDR3 protein is CASTGGDDEKLFF. Written as DNA, the CDR3 is TGTGCCAGTACAGGGGGCGATGATGAAAAACTGTTTTTT.

This clonotype came up many times. The chain links TRBV2 to TRBJ2-1; tentative D call: TRBD2 (5 bases). The assigned J gene may be wrong: the sequence end matches TRBJ2-7 better. The CDR3 is 16 amino acids. Germline assignment: CDR1 SNHLY and CDR2 FYNNEI. The CDR3 coding sequence is TGTGCCAGCAGTGAAGAGCGGCGGAGCTCCTACAATGAGCAGTACTTC. Its translation is CASSEERRSSYNEQYF.

There are many counts of this clonotype. The chain couples TRBV12-3 or TRBV12-4 to TRBJ2-1; tentatively, D is TRBD1 (6 bases). Trimming removed 5 bases from V and 0 bases from J, with 20 bases in between. The CDR3 runs 18 residues. The CDR3 DNA sequence: TGTGCCAGCAGTCCGCGCCTCGACAGGCCGAGCTCCTACAATGAGCAGTTCTTC. Protein sequence: CASSPRLDRPSSYNEQFF.

The rearrangement links TRBV7-8 to TRBJ2-1; 14 bases fit TRBD2. This CDR3 is 17 amino acids long. Trimming cost V 2 bases and J 2 bases; bases outside gene matches: 2. Germline CDR1 is SGHVS and CDR2 is FQNEAQ. The CDR3 nucleotides read TGTGCCAGCAGCTTAAGACTAGCGGGAGGGGCCTACAATGAGCAGTTCTTC. Its translation: CASSLRLAGGAYNEQFF.